A single sample is the source of the 2 T cell receptor beta chains below, sequenced in a study of PD-1 blockade in classical Hodgkin lymphoma. Described time point: cycle 4 day 1 (C4D1), after 6 weeks of nivolumab. Every one of the patients relapsed after autologous stem cell transplantation (brentuximab vedotin exposure was variable). Clones were sequenced by immunoSEQ multiplex PCR, and TCRdb holds only the in-frame ones, with some missing. The table lists approximately 110,000 clones, approximately 89% of them singletons, with about 20% in the top ten. The source material was peripheral blood mononuclear cells (PBMCs), sampled before the fourth cycle of nivolumab. Every receptor here comes from a human donor with classical Hodgkin lymphoma.

This rearrangement joins TRBV7-9 to TRBJ1-2; D gene uncertain. The V gene lost 3 bases and the J gene lost 7 bases, with 12 bases spanning the gap. Germline V CDR1 and CDR2: SEHNR, FQNEAQ (reference sequence). This CDR3 spans 13 amino acids. Written as DNA, the CDR3 is TGTGCCAGCAGCTTCCCACCGGGGAGTGGCTACACCTTC. It is translated as CASSFPPGSGYTF.

The chain links TRBV18 to TRBJ2-7; 8 nucleotides agree with TRBD1. The CDR3 covers 15 residues. Germline loops: CDR1 KGHSH, CDR2 LQKENI. Trimming at V came to 3 bases and at J to 2 bases, leaving 6 bases not matched to a gene. Here the CDR3 DNA reads TGTGCCAGCTCACCGCAGGGGGCCTTGGCCTACGAGCAGTACTTC. Its translation: CASSPQGALAYEQYF.